This TCR beta chain was captured by sequencing in a study of cytomegalovirus exposure and HLA in healthy donors (dated by TCRdb to 2016 to 2017). Study-level background: The 650 to 800 repertoires of the first cohort and the 95 to 150 validation repertoires were produced on the same platform, according to a later analysis. The aim of the study was to test whether cataloging public T cell receptors could identify signatures of past pathogen exposure. In addition to the first cohort of approximately 670 subjects, a separate validation cohort of 120 different subjects was used. High-throughput TCR immunosequencing, statistical association of individual TCRs with disease status, and machine learning were combined to predict cytomegalovirus infection status. Paper-wide results and their limitations: According to the authors, the approach could potentially be generalized to other disease states and immunological phenotypes. In the study, around 150 TCR beta chains were listed as associated with cytomegalovirus. The validation cohort had no HLA typing available for a later analysis, so co-occurrence within that cohort was assessed over all 120 or so repertoires. Three of the identified cytomegalovirus-associated TCR beta chains were confirmed in vitro to be specific for cytomegalovirus antigens. Most TCR sequences were observed very rarely across donors, whereas some public TCRs were present in many individuals. In both the original and validation cohorts, the classifier was reported to diagnose cytomegalovirus status with high specificity and sensitivity. In a later analysis, TCRs clustered in the first cohort were found to also tend to co-occur in the 120 or so validation repertoires, with around 94% of cluster scores above 0.

V is cut back by 7 bases and J by 0 bases, with 9 bases in the junction unmatched. The CDR3, from cysteine to phenylalanine, totals 15 residues. The sequence is cut down to CDR3 DNA, 45 bases in frame from base 1. Sequences MNHEY (CDR1) and SMNVEV (CDR2) are obtained from the germline V gene (reference sequence). The library was prepared using the immunoSEQ multiplex PCR assay. Turning to the authors' computational methods: To diagnose cytomegalovirus status from the catalog of TCR beta chain sequences, a statistical classification framework was built. What TCRdb holds here is the immuneACCESS table cut down to in-frame rearrangements. Part of the clones is not present; checked against another copy, under half of the missing clones reflect an unresolved V gene, and the others are unexplained. The V and J calls and clone size come from that table; D and trimming were worked out from the DNA. The sample records 160,000 or so clones, 70% to 90% of which are singletons. Clones ranked in the top ten supply around 3% of the sample.

Separate from the approximately 700-subject first cohort, the validation cohort of 90 to 150 subjects was the group to which the donors belonged. Worth noting for this clone: Its antigen specificity is not known. Base-call qualities are not available, and no considerably larger clone is one nucleotide away.

The sequence came from a man aged 18 to 30 in good health and CMV-seronegative. The sample was PBMCs. Recombination linked TRBV27 to TRBJ2-7; 7 of the junction bases match TRBD1. The CDR3 protein is CASKVARDSSYEQYF. The DNA reads TGTGCCAGCAAGGTCGCCCGGGACAGCTCCTACGAGCAGTACTTC.